The next 17 T cell receptor beta chains were all read from a single sample in a study of control samples from healthy donors and cancer patients. Repertoires were generated with immunoSEQ multiplex PCR, while TCRdb's copy carries only in-frame clones and drops some. Among approximately 120,000 clones, around 92% were seen once, and the ten largest hold 0.55% to 0.6%. The source material was PBMCs. The receptor set was obtained from a man older than 75 with head and neck cancer.

The chain is built from TRBV9 and TRBJ2-3, with a possible D match to TRBD1 (6 bases). The CDR3 contains 16 residues. Germline V CDR1 and CDR2: SGDLS, YYNGEE. Between the trimmed V and J ends, which lost 4 bases and 2 bases, there was a span of 17 bases. The CDR3 DNA reads TGTGCCAGCAGCCCCAGGGGATCGGGTAACACAGATACGCAGTATTTT. Protein sequence: CASSPRGSGNTDTQYF.

The chain uses TRBV6-5 and TRBJ2-1; possibly TRBD1 or TRBD2 for D (5 bases each). Per germline, CDR1 MNHEY and CDR2 SVGAGI. The CDR3 sequence is 15 residues long. Between the trimmed V and J ends, which lost 8 bases and 3 bases, there was a span of 17 bases. The CDR3 DNA reads as TGTGCCAGCTCCGTGGGGGAGTTCCGCTACAATGAGCAGTTCTTC. It translates to CASSVGEFRYNEQFF.

V is TRBV25-1 and J is TRBJ1-6, with D possibly matching TRBD1 (6 bases). CDR1 and CDR2 from the germline V gene are MGHDK and SYGVNS. V gave up 6 bases and J gave up 7 bases, with 13 bases separating them. The CDR3 length is 14 residues. CDR3 in DNA: TGTGCCAGCAGCCCCCGGGGGCCGAATTCACCCCTCCACTTT. Its translation: CASSPRGPNSPLHF.

This sequence joins TRBV10-1 and TRBJ2-1; 11 bases are a match to TRBD1. V was clipped by 8 bases and J by 8 bases; unmatched bases: 14. CDR3 length equals 16 residues. Per the germline V gene, CDR1 is WNHNN and CDR2 is SYGVQD (reference sequence). The CDR3 bases are TGCGCCAGCTCACAGAGACCGGGACAGGGGGGGGATGAGCAGTTCTTC. Its translation is CASSQRPGQGGDEQFF.

The rearrangement links TRBV18 to TRBJ1-6; D not certain. The V end lost 3 bases, the J end lost 6 bases, and 9 bases lay between the germline ends. This CDR3 contains 14 residues. CDR1 is KGHSH, CDR2 LQKENI, per germline. CDR3 sequence reads: CASSPIGSNSPLHF. The CDR3 DNA reads TGTGCCAGCTCACCTATCGGGAGTAATTCACCCCTCCACTTT.

V is TRBV20-1 and J is TRBJ1-2, with 7 bases matching TRBD1. Germline assignment: CDR1 DFQATT and CDR2 SNEGSKA (reference sequence). This CDR3 is built from 14 residues. V dropped 3 bases and J dropped 1; count of bases not matched to a gene: 5. The CDR3 sequence: CSASQDRSNYGYTF. CDR3 nucleotide sequence: TGCAGTGCTAGTCAGGACAGGAGTAACTATGGCTACACCTTC.

The chain carries TRBV30 and TRBJ2-7, with TRBD2 as a possible D gene (5 bases). This CDR3 spans 11 amino acids. The germline gives CDR1 GTSNPN, CDR2 SVGIG (reference sequence). The V gene lost 5 bases and the J gene lost 2 bases, with 7 bases spanning the gap. In DNA form, the CDR3 reads TGTGCCTGGGAGAGGGCCTACGAGCAGTACTTC. Translation: CAWERAYEQYF.

The rearrangement links TRBV19 to TRBJ1-1, with TRBD1 matching 8 bases. With V trimmed by 3 bases and J by 4 bases, 10 bases remained unmatched. Germline V lookup: CDR1 LNHDA, CDR2 SQIVND (reference sequence). The CDR3 has 16 amino acids. CDR3 bases: TGTGCCAGTAGTATCCCCGGACAGGGAGGAAGCACTGAAGCTTTCTTT. Amino acids: CASSIPGQGGSTEAFF.

The V call is TRBV5-1, the J call TRBJ2-1, with 12 positions matching TRBD2. Germline V gene sequence: CDR1 SGHRS, CDR2 YFSETQ. Germline trimming cut 4 bases from V and 10 bases from J; bases unmatched to any gene: 12. The CDR3 sequence is 16 residues long. The chain's CDR3 is CASSRILAGGSGEQFF. The CDR3 nucleotides are TGCGCCAGCAGCCGAATACTAGCGGGAGGCTCCGGGGAGCAGTTCTTC.

The V and J genes are TRBV7-8 and TRBJ1-1; 8 nucleotides align to TRBD1. V lost 6 bases to trimming and J lost 4 bases; unmatched junction nucleotides: 10. This CDR3 is built from 15 residues. Per germline, CDR1 SGHVS and CDR2 FQNEAQ. The CDR3: CASSPQGAQVTEAFF. DNA of the CDR3: TGTGCCAGCAGTCCCCAGGGGGCCCAAGTCACTGAAGCTTTCTTT.

This chain uses TRBV7-9 with TRBJ1-1; 9 nucleotides line up with TRBD1. The CDR3 sequence is 16 residues long. CDR1 is SEHNR and CDR2 is FQNEAQ in the germline V gene (reference sequence). V was clipped by 5 bases and J by 1 base; unmatched bases: 8. CDR3 coding DNA: TGTGCCAGCAGCCAAATGTTGGGACAGGGGAACACTGAAGCTTTCTTT. It encodes CASSQMLGQGNTEAFF.

The CDR3 here is CASRQQGDTGELFF. CDR3 nucleotides: TGTGCCAGCAGACAGCAGGGGGATACCGGGGAGCTGTTTTTT. The chain joins TRBV6-5 to TRBJ2-2, with 7 bases matching TRBD1. V gave up 6 bases and J gave up 5 bases; unmatched junction bases: 6. This CDR3 is 14 amino acids long. Germline-derived CDR1 and CDR2 are MNHEY and SVGAGI.

The chain joins TRBV9 to TRBJ1-2, with a possible D match to TRBD1 (5 bases). V was cut by 7 bases and J by 1 base, with 17 bases left in between. This CDR3 is built from 15 residues. From germline, CDR1 is SGDLS and CDR2 YYNGEE. The CDR3 protein is CASRRSGVGNYGYTF. CDR3 sequence (DNA): TGTGCCAGCCGCAGATCGGGGGTCGGTAACTATGGCTACACCTTC.

The rearrangement links TRBV12-3 or TRBV12-4 to TRBJ2-2; D call uncertain. V was trimmed by 5 bases and J by 8 bases, leaving 9 bases between them. This CDR3 has 12 residues. The CDR3 DNA sequence: TGTGCCAGCAGTCGAGGCAGAGGGGAGCTGTTTTTT. Residues: CASSRGRGELFF.

The table lists this clone with a count of one. Written as DNA, the CDR3 is TGCGCCAGCAGCCAACCAGAAGCCTCCTCCTACGAGCAGTACTTC. It codes for CASSQPEASSYEQYF. The chain carries TRBV5-1 and TRBJ2-7; no clear D gene. Germline assignment: CDR1 SGHRS and CDR2 YFSETQ. V gave up 4 bases and J gave up 0 bases, with 14 bases separating them. The CDR3 totals 15 residues.

V and J are TRBV6-5 and TRBJ2-7, with 7 bases matching TRBD2. The CDR3 totals 15 residues. After removal of 6 bases from V and 3 bases from J, the junction contained 11 bases not matched to a gene. CDR1 and CDR2 (germline): MNHEY, SVGAGI. CDR3 DNA: TGTGCCAGCAGAAACCGGGGGGAACGAGGCTACGAGCAGTACTTC. Its protein product is CASRNRGERGYEQYF.

The rearrangement joins TRBV4-1 to TRBJ2-2; D ambiguous. This CDR3 has 14 amino acids. Germline V gene lookup returns CDR1 MGHRA and CDR2 YSYEKL. V lost 4 bases, J lost 3 bases, and 9 bases lay in between. CDR3 DNA sequence: TGCGCCAGCAGCCTCGCATCCTACACCGGGGAGCTGTTTTTT. Translation: CASSLASYTGELFF.